This T cell receptor (beta chain) appears in the sequencing data of a study of blood T cell repertoires in COVID-19. Whole-study context: Researchers got acute and convalescent COVID-19 samples from the United States, Italy and Spain.

Original methodology: Reference gene primer amplification yielded estimated nucleated cell counts. The protocol was immunoSEQ multiplex PCR, while the TCRdb copy is restricted to in-frame clones and leaves out a portion. The V and J calls and the clone size are those of that table, but D and trimming were determined from the DNA. Among about 100,000 clones listed, approximately 83% were seen once. Per the germline V gene, CDR1 is SGHKS and CDR2 is YYEKEE (reference sequence). The CDR3 contains 13 residues. Trimming cost V 4 bases and J 5 bases; bases outside gene matches: 4. The material sequenced was peripheral blood. The rearrangement uses TRBV5-5 and TRBJ2-3, with 7 bases aligning to TRBD1. The TCR originated in a woman of 80 years or more with active or convalescent COVID-19. This CDR3 is CASSPRTGDTQYF. CDR3 nucleotide sequence: TGTGCCAGCAGCCCACGGACAGGAGATACGCAGTATTTT.